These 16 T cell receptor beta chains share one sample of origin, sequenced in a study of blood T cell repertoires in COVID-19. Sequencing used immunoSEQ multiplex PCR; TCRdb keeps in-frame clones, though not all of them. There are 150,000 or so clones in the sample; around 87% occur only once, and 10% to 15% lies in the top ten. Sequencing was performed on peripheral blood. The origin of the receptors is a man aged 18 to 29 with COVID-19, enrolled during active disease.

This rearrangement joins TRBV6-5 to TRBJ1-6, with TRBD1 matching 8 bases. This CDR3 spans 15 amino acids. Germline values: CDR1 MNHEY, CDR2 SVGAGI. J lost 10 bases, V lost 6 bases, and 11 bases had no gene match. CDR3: CASSTRTGRGSPLHF. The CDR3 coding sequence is TGTGCCAGCAGCACCCGGACAGGGAGGGGATCACCCCTCCACTTT.

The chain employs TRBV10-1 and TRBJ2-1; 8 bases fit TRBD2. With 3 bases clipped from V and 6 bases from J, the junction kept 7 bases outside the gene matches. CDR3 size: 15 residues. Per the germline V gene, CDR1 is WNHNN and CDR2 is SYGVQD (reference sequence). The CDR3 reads CASSDGLAGLNEQFF. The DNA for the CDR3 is TGCGCCAGCAGTGATGGACTAGCAGGACTCAATGAGCAGTTCTTC.

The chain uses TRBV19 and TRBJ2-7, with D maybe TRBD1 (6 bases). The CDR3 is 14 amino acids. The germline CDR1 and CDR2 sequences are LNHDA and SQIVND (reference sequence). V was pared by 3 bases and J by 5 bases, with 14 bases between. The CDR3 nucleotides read TGTGCCAGTAGTATGCGAAGGGGGATGGACGAGCAGTACTTC. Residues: CASSMRRGMDEQYF.

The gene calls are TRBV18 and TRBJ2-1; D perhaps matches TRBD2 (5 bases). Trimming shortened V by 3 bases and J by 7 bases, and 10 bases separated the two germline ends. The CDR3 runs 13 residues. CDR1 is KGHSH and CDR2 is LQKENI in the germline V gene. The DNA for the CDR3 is TGTGCCAGCTCACCCCCTACTAGGAATGAGCAGTTCTTC. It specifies CASSPPTRNEQFF.

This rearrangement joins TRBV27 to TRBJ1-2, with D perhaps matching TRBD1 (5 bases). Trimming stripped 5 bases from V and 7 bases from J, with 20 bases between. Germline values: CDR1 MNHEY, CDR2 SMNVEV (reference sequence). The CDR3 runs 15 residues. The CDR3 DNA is TGTGCCAGCAGTAGCCAGATCGGGGGGTTAGGTGGCTACACCTTC. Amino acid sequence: CASSSQIGGLGGYTF.

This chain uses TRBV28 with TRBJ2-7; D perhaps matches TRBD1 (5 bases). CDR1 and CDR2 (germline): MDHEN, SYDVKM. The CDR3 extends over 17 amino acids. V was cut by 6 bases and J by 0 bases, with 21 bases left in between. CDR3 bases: TGTGCCAGCAGCCTCGGCGGATGGGCTAGGGGCTCCTACGAGCAGTACTTC. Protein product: CASSLGGWARGSYEQYF.

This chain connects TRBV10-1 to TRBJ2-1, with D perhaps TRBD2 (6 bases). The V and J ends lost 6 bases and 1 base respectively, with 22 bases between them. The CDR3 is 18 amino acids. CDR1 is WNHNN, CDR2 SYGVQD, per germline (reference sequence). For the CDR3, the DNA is TGCGCCAGCAGCGTCCCGGGACTGGAGGCCCCGTCCTACAATGAGCAGTTCTTC. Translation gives CASSVPGLEAPSYNEQFF.

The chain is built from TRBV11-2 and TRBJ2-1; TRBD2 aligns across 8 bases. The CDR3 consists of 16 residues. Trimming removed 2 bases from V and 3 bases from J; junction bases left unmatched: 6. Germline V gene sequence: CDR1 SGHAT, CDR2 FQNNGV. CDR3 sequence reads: CASSLRGSGNYNEQFF. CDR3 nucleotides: TGTGCCAGCAGCTTACGGGGTAGCGGGAACTACAATGAGCAGTTCTTC.

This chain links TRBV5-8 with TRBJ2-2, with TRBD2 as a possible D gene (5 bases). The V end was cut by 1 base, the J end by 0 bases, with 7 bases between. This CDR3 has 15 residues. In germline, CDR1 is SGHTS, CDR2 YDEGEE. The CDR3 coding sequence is TGTGCCAGCAGCTTGAGCGGCACGAACACCGGGGAGCTGTTTTTT. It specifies CASSLSGTNTGELFF.

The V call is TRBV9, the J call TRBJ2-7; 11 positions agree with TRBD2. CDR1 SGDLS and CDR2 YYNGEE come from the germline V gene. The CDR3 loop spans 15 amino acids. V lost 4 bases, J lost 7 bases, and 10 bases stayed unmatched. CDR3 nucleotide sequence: TGTGCCAGCAGCTCCGGACTAGCGGGCCTAAGGGAGCAGTACTTC. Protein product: CASSSGLAGLREQYF.

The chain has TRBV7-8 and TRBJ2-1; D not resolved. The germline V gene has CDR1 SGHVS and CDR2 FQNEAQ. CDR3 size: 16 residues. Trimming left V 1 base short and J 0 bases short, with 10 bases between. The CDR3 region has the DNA TGTGCCAGCAGCTTAGGGGTTCAGGTCTCCTACAATGAGCAGTTCTTC. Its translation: CASSLGVQVSYNEQFF. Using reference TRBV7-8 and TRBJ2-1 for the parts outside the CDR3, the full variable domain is GAGVSQSPRYKVAKRGQDVALRCDPISGHVSLFWYQQALGQGPEFLTYFQNEAQLDKSGLPSDRFFAERPEGSVSTLKIQRTQQEDSAVYLCASSLGVQVSYNEQFFGPGTRLTVL.

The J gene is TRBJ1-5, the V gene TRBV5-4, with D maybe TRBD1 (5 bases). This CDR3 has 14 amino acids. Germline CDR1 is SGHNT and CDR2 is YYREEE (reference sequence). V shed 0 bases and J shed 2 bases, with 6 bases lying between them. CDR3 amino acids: CASSLGGGNQPQHF. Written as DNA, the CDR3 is TGTGCCAGCAGCTTGGGGGGGGGCAATCAGCCCCAGCATTTT.

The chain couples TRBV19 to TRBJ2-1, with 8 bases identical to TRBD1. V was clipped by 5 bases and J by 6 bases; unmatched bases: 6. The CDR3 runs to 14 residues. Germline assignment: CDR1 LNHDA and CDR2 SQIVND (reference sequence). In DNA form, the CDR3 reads TGTGCCAGTAGTGCCGGGACAGGACCCAATGAGCAGTTCTTC. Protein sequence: CASSAGTGPNEQFF.

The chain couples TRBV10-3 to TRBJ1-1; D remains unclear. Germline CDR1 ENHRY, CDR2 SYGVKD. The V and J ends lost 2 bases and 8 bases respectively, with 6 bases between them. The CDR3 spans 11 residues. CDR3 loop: CAISEGQEAFF. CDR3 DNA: TGTGCCATCAGTGAGGGGCAGGAAGCTTTCTTT.

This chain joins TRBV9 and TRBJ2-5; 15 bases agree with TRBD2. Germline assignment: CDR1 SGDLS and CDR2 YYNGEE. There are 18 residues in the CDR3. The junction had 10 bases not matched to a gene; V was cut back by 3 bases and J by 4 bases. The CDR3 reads CASSGGGLAGGWAETQYF. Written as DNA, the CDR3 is TGTGCCAGCAGCGGAGGGGGACTAGCGGGAGGTTGGGCAGAGACCCAGTACTTC.

The CDR3 sequence is CSVYYNEQFF. The CDR3 nucleotides read TGCAGCGTCTACTACAATGAGCAGTTCTTC. The chain recombines TRBV29-1 with TRBJ2-1; D unclear. Per the germline V gene, CDR1 is SQVTM and CDR2 is ANQGSEA. The germline V and J ends were trimmed by 6 bases and 3 bases, with 3 bases remaining between them. CDR3 length equals 10 residues.